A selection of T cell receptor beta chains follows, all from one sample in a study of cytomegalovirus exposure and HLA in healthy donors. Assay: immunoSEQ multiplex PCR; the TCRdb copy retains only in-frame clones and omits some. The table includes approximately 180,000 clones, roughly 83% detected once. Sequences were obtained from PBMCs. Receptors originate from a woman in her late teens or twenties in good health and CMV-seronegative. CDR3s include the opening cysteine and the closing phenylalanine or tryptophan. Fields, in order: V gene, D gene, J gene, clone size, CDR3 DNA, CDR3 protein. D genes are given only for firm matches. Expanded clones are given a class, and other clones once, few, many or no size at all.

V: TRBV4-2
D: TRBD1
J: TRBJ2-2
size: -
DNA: TGTGCCAGCAGCAACCATGCCGGGACAGGGGGAGCCGGGGAGCTGTTTTTT
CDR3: CASSNHAGTGGAGELFF

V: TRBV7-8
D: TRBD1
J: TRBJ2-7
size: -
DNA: TGTGCCAGCAGCGCAGACAGGGACGAGCAGTACTTC
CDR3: CASSADRDEQYF

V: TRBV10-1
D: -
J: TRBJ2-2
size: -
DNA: TGCGCCAGCAGTCTCGGACACCCTGACACCGGGGAGCTGTTTTTT
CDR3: CASSLGHPDTGELFF

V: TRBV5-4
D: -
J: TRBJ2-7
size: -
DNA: TGTGCCAGCAGCCGAATGAGCGGAGTGAAATCCTACGAGCAGTACTTC
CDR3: CASSRMSGVKSYEQYF

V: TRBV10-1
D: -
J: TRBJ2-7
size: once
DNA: TGCGCCAGCAGTCGACCTCACAGGGCCCCGGACTCCTACGAGCAGTACTTC
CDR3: CASSRPHRAPDSYEQYF

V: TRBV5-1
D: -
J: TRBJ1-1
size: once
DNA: TGCGCCAGCAGCTTGGGGCAACGGGGGACTGAAGCTTTCTTT
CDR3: CASSLGQRGTEAFF

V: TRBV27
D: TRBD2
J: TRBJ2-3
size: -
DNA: TGTGCCAGCAGTTTAAGGATCCTAGCGGGAGCCTGGGATACGCAGTATTTT
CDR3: CASSLRILAGAWDTQYF

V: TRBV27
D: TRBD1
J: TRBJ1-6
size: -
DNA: TGTGCCAGCAGTTTGGAAAGACAGGGAAACCATTCACCCCTCCACTTT
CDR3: CASSLERQGNHSPLHF

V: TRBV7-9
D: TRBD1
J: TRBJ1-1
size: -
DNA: TGTGCCAGCAGCACCGGACAGGGTTCCGTCACTGAAGCTTTCTTT
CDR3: CASSTGQGSVTEAFF

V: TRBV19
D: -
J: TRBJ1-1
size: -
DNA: TGTGCCAGTAGTATCGCCGCCAGGGGCCCCATGAACACTGAAGCTTTCTTT
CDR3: CASSIAARGPMNTEAFF

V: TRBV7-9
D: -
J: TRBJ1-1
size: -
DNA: TGTGCCAGCACGGCCTTTCAGGGAAACACTGAAGCTTTCTTT
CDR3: CASTAFQGNTEAFF

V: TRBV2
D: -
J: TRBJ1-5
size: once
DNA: TGTGCCAGCAGAAAAAGAGACAATGGCAATCAGCCCCAGCATTTT
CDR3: CASRKRDNGNQPQHF

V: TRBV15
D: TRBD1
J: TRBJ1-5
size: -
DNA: TGTGCCACCAGCAGAGATAATTACGAGACAGGGGGCCGGCAGCCCCAGCATTTT
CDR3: CATSRDNYETGGRQPQHF